The 27 T cell receptor beta chains presented below share a single source sample, sequenced in a study of blood T cells in healthy people across ages (dated by TCRdb to the mid-2010s). Library preparation used 5' RACE. These reads were obtained on an Illumina HiSeq 2500. A second PCR of roughly 6 to 12 cycles was run with a J-beta primer mix and a sample-barcoded 5' primer. TCRdb cleaned the public reads at Q25 with fastp, built clones with MiXCR and kept in-frame beta chains. Every CDR3 protein is listed once, alongside the most common genes and DNA of its rows. The sample table holds 600,000 to 800,000 distinct CDR3 sequences, of which approximately 21% were seen once. Roughly 3.7% of the sample lies in the top ten. The sequenced sample was blood. Every receptor here comes from a man aged 65 to 85 in good health.

V and J are TRBV12-3 or TRBV12-4 and TRBJ2-7; the match to TRBD2 covers 11 bases. The CDR3 extends over 14 amino acids. Trimming cost V 6 bases and J 4 bases; bases outside gene matches: 5. The CDR3: CASRPGLAVYEQYF. The CDR3 DNA reads TGTGCCAGCAGGCCGGGACTAGCGGTATACGAGCAGTACTTC.

This chain uses TRBV20-1 with TRBJ1-2; 7 bases map to TRBD1. J was trimmed by 8 bases and V by 3 bases; bases with no gene match: 12. This CDR3 contains 14 residues. Germline V CDR1 and CDR2: DFQATT, SNEGSKA (reference sequence). This chain's CDR3 is CSASPRTGGLGYTF. The CDR3 region has the DNA TGCAGTGCTAGTCCCCGGACAGGCGGGTTAGGCTACACCTTC.

This clonotype appeared a few times. V is TRBV10-3 and J is TRBJ2-2; D gene ambiguous. The V end was cut by 6 bases, the J end by 0 bases, with 8 bases between. The CDR3 contains 14 residues. The germline gives CDR1 ENHRY, CDR2 SYGVKD. This CDR3 is CAIRDASNTGELFF. DNA for the CDR3: TGTGCCATCAGGGACGCCTCGAACACCGGGGAGCTGTTTTTT.

This clonotype was seen many times. This rearrangement joins TRBV11-2 to TRBJ2-5, with TRBD2 identical over 8 bases. This CDR3 has 15 amino acids. The V segment lost 5 bases and the J segment 2 bases; nucleotides outside the gene matches: 7. Germline V gives CDR1 SGHAT, CDR2 FQNNGV. CDR3 region: CASSLMASGQETQYF. CDR3 nucleotide sequence: TGTGCCAGCAGCCTAATGGCTAGCGGGCAAGAGACCCAGTACTTC.

The table lists this clonotype with many counts. CDR3 amino acids: CASRRGQGGPGNTIYF. DNA for the CDR3: TGTGCCAGCAGACGGGGACAGGGAGGACCTGGAAACACCATATATTTT. The V gene is TRBV12-3 or TRBV12-4, the J gene TRBJ1-3, with TRBD1 identical over 9 bases. This CDR3 is 16 amino acids long. V trimming: 6 bases; J trimming: 2 bases; junction bases outside the gene matches: 8.

This chain uses TRBV5-6 with TRBJ2-1, with D perhaps assigned TRBD1 or TRBD2 (5 bases each). V lost 0 bases and J 7 bases, leaving 14 bases between the germline ends. Germline CDR1 and CDR2: SGHDT and YYEEEE. This CDR3 comprises 15 residues. The CDR3 DNA reads TGTGCCAGCAGCTTGGTGTGGGACCCCCAGAATGAGCAGTTCTTC. This gives the protein CASSLVWDPQNEQFF.

V usage is TRBV7-9 and J usage is TRBJ2-7, with 7 bases that match TRBD2. CDR1 and CDR2 (germline): SEHNR, FQNEAQ (reference sequence). CDR3 length: 14 amino acids. J lost 2 bases, V lost 6 bases, and 7 bases had no gene match. In DNA, the CDR3 is TGTGCCAGCAGTCCCACTAGCGCCACCTACGAGCAGTACTTC. Translation: CASSPTSATYEQYF. Combining the CDR3 with reference TRBV7-9 and TRBJ2-7 gives the whole variable domain DTGVSQNPRHKITKRGQNVTFRCDPISEHNRLYWYRQTLGQGPEFLTYFQNEAQLEKSRLLSDRFSAERPKGSFSTLEIQRTEQGDSAMYLCASSPTSATYEQYFGPGTRLTVT.

The table lists this clonotype with a few counts. This rearrangement joins TRBV3-1 to TRBJ2-7; the match to TRBD1 covers 7 bases. The trim removed 3 bases at V and 6 bases at J, leaving 11 bases unmatched. Per the germline V gene, CDR1 is LGHDT and CDR2 is YNNKEL (reference sequence). This CDR3 has 15 amino acids. CDR3 nucleotides: TGTGCCAGCAGCCAGATCGACAGGGATCGGGGCGAGCAGTACTTC. It is translated as CASSQIDRDRGEQYF.

With regard to this clonotype: An end of the junction differs from the germline gene, which may be a read error. The V and J genes are TRBV6-5 and TRBJ1-5; D gene unclear. Germline CDR1 reads MNHEY; CDR2 reads SVGAGI. The CDR3 length is 15 residues. This chain's CDR3 is CASSYSWGSSQPQHF. The CDR3 region has the DNA TGTGCCAGCAGTTACTCTTGGGGTAGCAGTCAGCCCCAGCATTTT.

This clonotype has a handful of counts. The rearrangement uses TRBV5-6 and TRBJ2-3; TRBD2 aligns across 7 bases. There are 13 residues in the CDR3. Per germline, CDR1 SGHDT and CDR2 YYEEEE. Trimming took 5 bases from V and 6 from J; bases not matched to a gene: 6. CDR3 bases: TGTGCCAGCAGAGGACTAGAGGGGGATACGCAGTATTTT. Amino acid sequence: CASRGLEGDTQYF.

The V gene is TRBV12-3 or TRBV12-4, the J gene TRBJ2-1; 11 nucleotides line up with TRBD2. Trimming took 6 bases from V and 8 from J; bases not matched to a gene: 9. The CDR3 runs to 15 residues. DNA of the CDR3: TGTGCCAGCAGACCTAAGACTAGCGGGAACTATGAGCAGTTCTTC. Its protein is CASRPKTSGNYEQFF.

The genes are TRBV6-5 and TRBJ2-2; D perhaps matches TRBD2 (6 bases). Trimming pared 6 bases from V and 3 bases from J, leaving 8 bases between. The CDR3 has 13 amino acids. Germline V gene lookup returns CDR1 MNHEY and CDR2 SVGAGI. The CDR3 region is CASSRGYTGELFF. The CDR3 DNA follows: TGTGCCAGCAGCCGGGGGTACACCGGGGAGCTGTTTTTT.

This chain uses TRBV29-1 with TRBJ2-7; TRBD1 aligns across 7 bases. This CDR3 has 16 residues. The germline CDR1 and CDR2 sequences are SQVTM and ANQGSEA. Losses at the gene ends were 3 bases for V and 9 bases for J; bases not matched to a gene: 20. The CDR3 here is CSVDGQAIPLGVGQYF. DNA for the CDR3: TGCAGCGTTGACGGACAGGCGATCCCACTGGGAGTGGGGCAGTACTTC.

The J gene is TRBJ2-7, the V gene TRBV7-9, with unresolved D. The V gene lost 5 bases and the J gene lost 5 bases, with 7 bases spanning the gap. The CDR3 totals 11 residues. The germline V gene has CDR1 SEHNR and CDR2 FQNEAQ (reference sequence). The CDR3: CASSEEDEQYF. The DNA for the CDR3 is TGTGCCAGCAGCGAAGAGGACGAGCAGTACTTC.

The CDR3 DNA sequence: TGTGCCAGCAGCAACCAAGCGGGAGGCTCCTACAATGAGCAGTTCTTC. Residues: CASSNQAGGSYNEQFF. The J gene is TRBJ2-1, the V gene TRBV7-3; 9 bases fit TRBD2. CDR3 length: 16 residues. Trimming removed 5 bases from V and 0 bases from J; junction bases left unmatched: 5. CDR1 and CDR2 (germline): SGHTA, FQGTGA.

The rearrangement links TRBV20-1 to TRBJ2-7; D perhaps matches TRBD2 (6 bases). V gave up 4 bases and J gave up 0 bases, with 13 bases separating them. Germline V gene data show CDR1 as DFQATT and CDR2 as SNEGSKA (reference sequence). The CDR3 extends over 14 amino acids. In DNA form, the CDR3 reads TGCAGTGCTAAGACGGGAGAGAGCTCCTACGAGCAGTACTTC. Translated: CSAKTGESSYEQYF.

The gene calls are TRBV5-1 and TRBJ2-7; D is undetermined. Germline CDR1 and CDR2: SGHRS and YFSETQ. Trimming removed 2 bases from V and 0 bases from J, with 12 bases in between. The CDR3 is made up of 15 amino acids. CDR3 sequence (DNA): TGCGCCAGCAGCTTATTCCTCCACGACTCCTACGAGCAGTACTTC. Its translation is CASSLFLHDSYEQYF.

J is TRBJ2-5 and V is TRBV5-1; a weak D match, TRBD1 (6 bases). Germline CDR1 reads SGHRS; CDR2 reads YFSETQ. This CDR3 has 16 residues. Deletions cut 2 bases from V and 1 base from J, with 15 bases between. CDR3 residues: CASSFGAGEIQETQYF. As DNA, the CDR3 is TGCGCCAGCAGCTTTGGGGCAGGGGAAATCCAAGAGACCCAGTACTTC.

This clonotype was seen repeatedly, ten times or more. The chain carries TRBV5-6 and TRBJ2-1, with TRBD2 matching over 10 bases. V lost 2 bases to trimming and J lost 6 bases; unmatched junction nucleotides: 5. This CDR3 has 15 amino acids. In germline, CDR1 is SGHDT, CDR2 YYEEEE. Here the CDR3 reads CASSLPGLATNEQFF. The CDR3 nucleotides read TGTGCCAGCAGCTTACCGGGACTAGCGACCAATGAGCAGTTCTTC.

This clonotype has ten or more counts. The chain combines TRBV18 with TRBJ2-1; no clear D gene. Trimming cost V 2 bases and J 9 bases, with 14 bases left between them. The CDR3 is made up of 14 amino acids. CDR1 is KGHSH, CDR2 LQKENI, per germline. The CDR3 protein is CASSPGVKAGEQFF. Here the CDR3 DNA reads TGTGCCAGCTCACCAGGGGTAAAGGCCGGTGAGCAGTTCTTC.

This clonotype has a handful of counts. The V gene is TRBV9, the J gene TRBJ2-3; possibly TRBD1 for D (5 bases). Germline values: CDR1 SGDLS, CDR2 YYNGEE. Trimming left V 4 bases short and J 1 base short, with 13 bases between. The CDR3 has 15 amino acids. The DNA for the CDR3 is TGTGCCAGCAGCCCGATGACACAGGGCACAGATACGCAGTATTTT. This gives the protein CASSPMTQGTDTQYF.

This clonotype was observed many times. V is TRBV7-3 and J is TRBJ2-1; TRBD2 matches 10 bases. Trimming at V came to 4 bases and at J to 0 bases, leaving 3 bases not matched to a gene. Germline assignment: CDR1 SGHTA and CDR2 FQGTGA. The CDR3 extends over 16 amino acids. CDR3 nucleotides: TGTGCCAGCAGCTCGGGACTAGCGAGCTCCTACAATGAGCAGTTCTTC. This codes for CASSSGLASSYNEQFF.

The genes are TRBV27 and TRBJ1-2, with unresolved D. The germline CDR1 and CDR2 sequences are MNHEY and SMNVEV (reference sequence). Trimming removed 3 bases from V and 7 bases from J, with 12 bases in between. This CDR3 spans 13 amino acids. CDR3 protein: CASSLRGGPGYTF. In nucleotides, the CDR3 is TGTGCCAGCAGTTTGCGGGGAGGGCCTGGCTACACCTTC.

A note on this clonotype: At one of its ends the junction is not consistent with the germline gene, which may arise from a read error. This sequence joins TRBV6-1 and TRBJ2-7; possible D gene TRBD2, 6 bases. Germline CDR1 is MNHNS and CDR2 is SASEGT. This CDR3 contains 14 residues. The CDR3 reads CASSRLGGGYERYF. The CDR3 bases are TGTGCCAGCAGCCGCCTCGGGGGAGGCTACGAGCGGTACTTC.

The chain joins TRBV20-1 to TRBJ2-3; weak D call: TRBD1 (6 bases). V dropped 5 bases and J dropped 5 bases, with 11 bases sitting between them. The CDR3 has 12 amino acids. The germline gives CDR1 DFQATT, CDR2 SNEGSKA (reference sequence). CDR3 bases: TGCAGTGCTCGTAGGGGGATAGATACGCAGTATTTT. Its translation is CSARRGIDTQYF.

This clonotype was seen only once. As the CDR3 is not closed by the conserved phenylalanine or tryptophan, this likely results from a read error. The V gene is TRBV4-1, the J gene TRBJ1-1; the D gene is possibly TRBD1 (6 bases). Germline V gene lookup returns CDR1 MGHRA and CDR2 YSYEKL. V shed 3 bases and J shed 9 bases, with 11 bases lying between them. The CDR3 is 12 residues long. In nucleotides, the CDR3 is TGCGCCAGCAGCCAGGGGACAAGGCAAGCTTTCTCT. This translates into CASSQGTRQAFS.

In this sample, this clonotype turned up a few times. V is TRBV5-1 and J is TRBJ2-1; possible D gene TRBD2, 6 bases. V shed 1 base and J shed 6 bases, with 11 bases lying between them. Germline values: CDR1 SGHRS, CDR2 YFSETQ. The CDR3 has 14 residues. In nucleotides, the CDR3 is TGCGCCAGCAGCTTGAGGGCGGGAATCAATGAGCAGTTCTTC. Amino acid sequence: CASSLRAGINEQFF. The full variable domain, with the rest looked up from reference TRBV5-1 and TRBJ2-1, is KAGVTQTPRYLIKTRGQQVTLSCSPISGHRSVSWYQQTPGQGLQFLFEYFSETQRNKGNFPGRFSGRQFSNSRSEMNVSTLELGDSALYLCASSLRAGINEQFFGPGTRLTVL.